The next 23 T cell receptor beta chains were all read from a single sample in a study of regulatory T cells in long-lasting Graves disease. Through Arm-PCR of CDR3 regions and iRepertoire HTBI primers, TCR beta libraries were built. TCRdb ran MiXCR on the multiplex PCR reads and lists one entry per CDR3 protein. Altogether 250,000 to 300,000 distinct CDR3 sequences are present, 22% being singletons, with the ten largest covering 56%. The time point denotes: persistent/refractory GD, antithyroid drugs over 5 years with positive TRAb. Extracted RNA from PBMCs served as the source of the TCR library. This material consisted of peripheral blood mononuclear cells (PBMCs), taken when the disease was refractory, from a patient treated with antithyroid drugs. The receptor source for this set is a female donor with Graves disease.

This clonotype showed up many times. The gene calls are TRBV25-1 and TRBJ1-2; 9 bases match TRBD1. Germline CDR1 is MGHDK and CDR2 is SYGVNS. The ends lost 3 bases at V and 4 bases at J; junction bases unmatched: 9. This CDR3 has 16 residues. The chain's CDR3 is CASSDPSGTGPYGYTF. The CDR3 region has the DNA TGTGCCAGCAGTGACCCTAGCGGGACAGGGCCCTATGGCTACACCTTC.

The chain carries TRBV7-2 and TRBJ2-5; weak D call: TRBD2 (5 bases). The V end was cut by 8 bases, the J end by 0 bases, with 13 bases between. This CDR3 comprises 14 residues. The germline CDR1 and CDR2 sequences are SGHTA and FQGNSA. This CDR3 reads CASGASTNQETQYF. For the CDR3, the DNA is TGTGCCAGCGGAGCTAGCACCAACCAAGAGACCCAGTACTTC.

This clonotype was counted between two and nine times. J is TRBJ2-5 and V is TRBV9, with 14 bases identical to TRBD2. Trimming cost V 5 bases and J 4 bases; bases outside gene matches: 10. Looked up from germline, CDR1 is SGDLS and CDR2 is YYNGEE. The CDR3 consists of 17 residues. The CDR3 protein is CASSKEVGLAGVETQYF. The CDR3 bases are TGTGCCAGCAGTAAGGAAGTGGGACTAGCGGGAGTAGAGACCCAGTACTTC.

This clonotype was found a few times. This sequence joins TRBV20-1 and TRBJ1-2; weak D call: TRBD1 (5 bases). Germline V CDR1 and CDR2: DFQATT, SNEGSKA (reference sequence). V was cut by 2 bases and J by 2 bases, with 12 bases left in between. The CDR3 loop spans 14 amino acids. The CDR3 DNA reads as TGCAGTGCTAGAAAAGGGACGGGGAACTATGGCTACACCTTC. Translating it yields CSARKGTGNYGYTF.

This clonotype came up many times. V is TRBV6-1 and J is TRBJ2-7; 8 bases align to TRBD1. The V gene's germline CDR1 is MNHNS and CDR2 SASEGT. There are 11 residues in the CDR3. V dropped 5 bases and J dropped 9; count of bases not matched to a gene: 3. The CDR3 loop reads CASSQGQGQYF. CDR3 DNA: TGTGCCAGCAGTCAAGGACAGGGGCAGTACTTC.

This clonotype is a singleton in its sample. This chain uses TRBV7-2 with TRBJ1-2, with D uncertain. The CDR3 spans 14 residues. V lost 6 bases and J lost 5, with 16 bases in between. Germline CDR1 is SGHTA and CDR2 is FQGNSA. The CDR3 region has the DNA TGTGCCAGCAGTAGTGATCCCGGTCCTTATGGCTACACCTTC. Translation: CASSSDPGPYGYTF.

CDR3 in DNA: TGTGCCAGTAGCGAGATCTACCTCGGGACTACCCTGGGGGAGCAGTACTTC. Translating it yields CASSEIYLGTTLGEQYF. The J gene is TRBJ2-7, the V gene TRBV19, with 7 bases lining up with TRBD2. The length of the CDR3 is 17 residues. With 6 bases clipped from V and 7 bases from J, the junction kept 21 bases outside the gene matches. CDR1 and CDR2 (germline): LNHDA, SQIVND (reference sequence).

This clonotype was recorded at least ten times. The chain recombines TRBV7-2 with TRBJ2-7; TRBD2 aligns across 10 bases. Losses at the gene ends were 2 bases for V and 4 bases for J; bases not matched to a gene: 14. Germline lookup yields CDR1 SGHTA and CDR2 FQGNSA. This CDR3 has 18 amino acids. This CDR3 is CASSLQRVSSGSMYEQYF. The CDR3 DNA reads TGTGCCAGCAGCTTACAACGCGTGTCTAGCGGGAGTATGTACGAGCAGTACTTC.

This clonotype has ten or more counts. The genes are TRBV12-3 or TRBV12-4 and TRBJ1-1, with 8 bases identical to TRBD1. V was pared by 7 bases and J by 0 bases, with 4 bases of the junction left unmatched. This CDR3 is 14 amino acids long. CDR3 DNA: TGTGCCAGCACCCTACAGGGGGTGAACACTGAAGCTTTCTTT. Residues: CASTLQGVNTEAFF.

The chain has TRBV2 and TRBJ2-3; either TRBD1 or TRBD2 may fit D (6 bases each). V lost 6 bases and J lost 5, with 15 bases in between. CDR1 is SNHLY, CDR2 FYNNEI, per germline. CDR3 length: 14 amino acids. CDR3 sequence reads: CASRGGAVGDTQYF. The CDR3 nucleotides are TGTGCCAGCAGGGGGGGCGCCGTCGGAGATACGCAGTATTTT.

The V and J genes are TRBV5-6 and TRBJ1-1, with D unresolved. The CDR3 has 14 amino acids. Germline CDR1 and CDR2: SGHDT and YYEEEE. Trimming removed 1 base at V and 1 base at J, with 8 bases between. The CDR3 DNA is TGTGCCAGCAGCTTGTGGGGAGGGAACACTGAAGCTTTCTTT. Protein product: CASSLWGGNTEAFF.

The chain employs TRBV20-1 and TRBJ1-5; 10 nucleotides agree with TRBD1. The CDR3 has 16 residues. Trimming removed 6 bases from V and 0 bases from J; junction bases left unmatched: 8. Germline V gene data show CDR1 as DFQATT and CDR2 as SNEGSKA (reference sequence). The CDR3 sequence: CSASQGTGVSNQPQHF. Written as DNA, the CDR3 is TGCAGTGCCAGCCAGGGGACAGGGGTTAGCAATCAGCCCCAGCATTTT.

CDR3 nucleotide sequence: TGCAGCGTTTCCGCGGGGGGGAACATTCAGTACTTC. Amino acids: CSVSAGGNIQYF. This sequence joins TRBV29-1 and TRBJ2-4, with 9 positions matching TRBD2. Trimming removed 5 bases from V and 7 bases from J; junction bases left unmatched: 3. The CDR3 spans 12 residues. Per germline, CDR1 SQVTM and CDR2 ANQGSEA.

The chain uses TRBV25-1 and TRBJ1-1, with a weak D call TRBD1 (6 bases). Trimming removed 5 bases from V and 1 base from J, with 11 bases in between. From germline, CDR1 is MGHDK and CDR2 SYGVNS. This CDR3 has 14 residues. The DNA for the CDR3 is TGTGCCAGCAGTCGCCAGGGGTGGAACACTGAAGCTTTCTTT. It codes for CASSRQGWNTEAFF.

The chain couples TRBV4-3 to TRBJ1-3, with unresolved D. The CDR3 runs 17 residues. Looked up from germline, CDR1 is LGHNA and CDR2 is YSLEER. V lost 1 base and J 0 bases, leaving 13 bases between the germline ends. CDR3 sequence (DNA): TGCGCCAGCAGCCAAGGGAGCGGATACACCTCTGGAAACACCATATATTTT. Translation: CASSQGSGYTSGNTIYF.

The chain has TRBV4-1 and TRBJ2-6, with D possibly matching TRBD2 (5 bases). CDR1 and CDR2 (germline): MGHRA, YSYEKL. This CDR3 is built from 16 residues. Trimming cost V 0 bases and J 1 base, with 7 bases left between them. The CDR3 coding sequence is TGCGCCAGCAGCCAAGATCGGGGTTCTGGGGCCAACGTCCTGACTTTC. Its protein is CASSQDRGSGANVLTF.

This clonotype was seen just once. This rearrangement joins TRBV9 to TRBJ1-3; 9 bases are shared with TRBD1. Unmatched junction bases numbered 7, after V lost 3 bases and J lost 9 bases. Germline CDR1 is SGDLS and CDR2 is YYNGEE. The CDR3 totals 14 residues. The CDR3 region has the DNA TGTGCCAGCAGCGAGACCGGGACAGGGACCACCATATATTTT. This gives the protein CASSETGTGTTIYF.

This clonotype has at least ten counts. The V gene is TRBV7-2, the J gene TRBJ1-4; no clear D. Germline V gene data show CDR1 as SGHTA and CDR2 as FQGNSA. The CDR3 sequence is 17 residues long. The V end was cut by 2 bases, the J end by 5 bases, with 18 bases between. CDR3 in amino acids: CASSLFVGVGVNEKLFF. In nucleotides, the CDR3 is TGTGCCAGCAGCTTATTCGTGGGCGTGGGTGTAAATGAAAAACTGTTTTTT.

In this sample, this clonotype turned up many times. The chain recombines TRBV6-1 with TRBJ2-7, with TRBD2 matching 11 bases. V trimming: 9 bases; J trimming: 1 base; junction bases outside the gene matches: 2. Germline CDR1 is MNHNS and CDR2 is SASEGT. The CDR3 consists of 13 residues. The CDR3 bases are TGTGCCAGTGGGACTAGCGGTTCCTACGAGCAGTACTTC. This sequence encodes CASGTSGSYEQYF.

The chain uses TRBV14 and TRBJ2-7; D call uncertain. CDR1 is SGHDN and CDR2 is FVKESK in the germline V gene. V dropped 8 bases and J dropped 8 bases, with 10 bases sitting between them. This CDR3 spans 10 amino acids. The CDR3 is CASPLSQQYF. CDR3 DNA sequence: TGTGCCAGCCCGCTTTCCCAGCAGTACTTC.

V is TRBV20-1 and J is TRBJ2-7, with D possibly being TRBD2 (6 bases). V gave up 0 bases and J gave up 0 bases, with 15 bases separating them. The CDR3 has 16 residues. Looked up from germline, CDR1 is DFQATT and CDR2 is SNEGSKA (reference sequence). CDR3 in amino acids: CSARDPVIGSSYEQYF. The DNA of the CDR3 is TGCAGTGCTAGAGATCCAGTTATCGGGAGCTCCTACGAGCAGTACTTC.

This clonotype was found a few times. The chain carries TRBV3-1 and TRBJ2-7, with 11 bases identical to TRBD2. Germline trimming cut 4 bases from V and 5 bases from J; bases unmatched to any gene: 4. The CDR3 covers 14 residues. In germline, CDR1 is LGHDT, CDR2 YNNKEL (reference sequence). CDR3 nucleotide sequence: TGTGCCAGCAGCCTAGCGGGAGGGGCACACGAGCAGTACTTC. This translates into CASSLAGGAHEQYF.

This clonotype was found many times. The chain employs TRBV7-9 and TRBJ2-5, with D maybe TRBD2 (5 bases). Looked up from germline, CDR1 is SEHNR and CDR2 is FQNEAQ (reference sequence). Between the trimmed V and J ends, which lost 5 bases and 1 base, there was a span of 8 bases. CDR3 length equals 13 residues. The CDR3 DNA is TGTGCCAGCAGCGTCGGGATCCAAGAGACCCAGTACTTC. It yields the protein CASSVGIQETQYF.